This T cell receptor beta chain was sequenced in a study of blood T cell repertoires in COVID-19. Clinical histories supplied by participants themselves formed the basis of cohort assignment. The trim removed 2 bases at V and 5 bases at J, leaving 2 bases unmatched. The germline V gene has CDR1 MGHDK and CDR2 SYGVNS. The CDR3 length is 14 residues. Per the original data handling: Reference gene primer amplification gave nucleated cell count estimates. Assay used: immunoSEQ multiplex PCR; TCRdb lists only in-frame clones, some missing. V and J calls plus clone size are reproduced from that table; the DNA served to infer D and trimming. The sample lists some 150,000 clones; over 75% were seen once.

This sequence originates from a human donor with acute COVID-19. The donor label of this sample is uncertain. Specimen: PBMCs or T cells enriched from blood (not recorded which). The rearrangement uses TRBV25-1 and TRBJ2-1, with 8 bases matching TRBD1. The CDR3 protein is CASSETGGNNEQFF. The CDR3 coding sequence is TGTGCCAGCAGTGAAACAGGGGGGAACAATGAGCAGTTCTTC.